The 11 T cell receptor beta chains in this list originate from one sample, sequenced in a study of blood T cell repertoires in COVID-19. The method was immunoSEQ multiplex PCR; TCRdb's version includes in-frame clones alone and lacks a portion of them. The sample records approximately 210,000 clones, 82% being singletons. Sequencing used PBMCs or T cells enriched from blood (not recorded which). These receptors came from a woman in her sixties or seventies who had recovered from COVID-19.

The chain carries TRBV7-9 and TRBJ2-1, with 8 bases matching TRBD2. CDR3 length: 15 amino acids. The germline CDR1 and CDR2 sequences are SEHNR and FQNEAQ (reference sequence). V shed 5 bases, J shed 6 bases, and the junction held 9 bases outside the gene matches. CDR3 DNA sequence: TGTGCCAGCAGCCTCCTAGCGGGTACTAGCAATGAGCAGTTCTTC. Translation: CASSLLAGTSNEQFF.

The chain uses TRBV5-5 and TRBJ1-2, with 8 positions matching TRBD1. The CDR3 has 14 amino acids. J lost 6 bases, V lost 3 bases, and 7 bases had no gene match. CDR1 is SGHKS and CDR2 is YYEKEE in the germline V gene (reference sequence). This CDR3 is CASSYWTGFDGYTF. The CDR3 nucleotides read TGTGCCAGCAGCTACTGGACAGGGTTCGATGGCTACACCTTC.

About this clone: Different DNA sequences within this sample yield the same CDR3. The chain employs TRBV18 and TRBJ1-2; 11 nucleotides agree with TRBD1. Germline CDR1 and CDR2: KGHSH and LQKENI. Germline trimming cut 3 bases from V and 7 bases from J; bases unmatched to any gene: 1. The CDR3 is made up of 13 amino acids. CDR3 protein: CASSPGQGAGYTF. CDR3 coding DNA: TGTGCCAGCTCACCCGGACAGGGGGCTGGCTACACCTTC.

This clone was observed once. The J gene is TRBJ2-2, the V gene TRBV2; the D is unclear. CDR3 length equals 15 residues. The V gene lost 5 bases and the J gene lost 3 bases, with 13 bases spanning the gap. Germline V gene sequence: CDR1 SNHLY, CDR2 FYNNEI. CDR3 amino acids: CASSYESPHTGELFF. The CDR3 nucleotides read TGTGCCAGCAGTTATGAGAGTCCTCACACCGGGGAGCTGTTTTTT.

This sequence joins TRBV19 and TRBJ2-7; 9 bases are shared with TRBD1. V was pared by 6 bases and J by 5 bases, with 8 bases of the junction left unmatched. This CDR3 region has 14 residues. Per germline, CDR1 LNHDA and CDR2 SQIVND (reference sequence). CDR3 in amino acids: CASSPQGARDEQYF. As DNA, the CDR3 is TGTGCCAGTAGCCCACAGGGGGCCCGGGACGAGCAGTACTTC. Supplemented by reference TRBV19 and TRBJ2-7, the full variable domain reads DGGITQSPKYLFRKEGQNVTLSCEQNLNHDAMYWYRQDPGQGLRLIYYSQIVNDFQKGDIAEGYSVSREKKESFPLTVTSAQKNPTAFYLCASSPQGARDEQYFGPGTRLTVT.

J is TRBJ2-2 and V is TRBV7-3; TRBD2 is a possible D gene (7 bases). Trimming removed 5 bases at V and 8 bases at J, with 15 bases between. This CDR3 contains 14 residues. Germline V gives CDR1 SGHTA, CDR2 FQGTGA. The CDR3 is CASSPRGATGELFF. CDR3 in DNA: TGTGCCAGCAGCCCCCGGGGGGCGACGGGGGAGCTGTTTTTT.

This clone was seen once. This rearrangement joins TRBV25-1 to TRBJ2-2; maybe TRBD2 (5 bases). Germline V gene data show CDR1 as MGHDK and CDR2 as SYGVNS. Trimming cost V 2 bases and J 2 bases, with 9 bases left between them. CDR3 length equals 15 residues. The CDR3: CASSELAPNTGELFF. DNA for the CDR3: TGTGCCAGCAGTGAACTAGCACCTAACACCGGGGAGCTGTTTTTT.

V is TRBV5-4 and J is TRBJ2-7; 13 nucleotides agree with TRBD2. With 3 bases clipped from V and 5 bases from J, the junction kept 5 bases outside the gene matches. The CDR3 covers 15 residues. Germline assignment: CDR1 SGHNT and CDR2 YYREEE (reference sequence). This CDR3 is CASSSRTSGGHEQYF. In DNA, the CDR3 is TGTGCCAGCAGCTCTCGGACTAGCGGGGGCCACGAGCAGTACTTC. The full variable domain, its missing parts supplied by reference TRBV5-4 and TRBJ2-7, is ETGVTQSPTHLIKTRGQQVTLRCSSQSGHNTVSWYQQALGQGPQFIFQYYREEENGRGNFPPRFSGLQFPNYSSELNVNALELDDSALYLCASSSRTSGGHEQYFGPGTRLTVT.

This chain joins TRBV6-5 and TRBJ2-7, with D perhaps TRBD2 (5 bases). V was clipped by 6 bases and J by 3 bases, with 15 bases between them. Looked up from germline, CDR1 is MNHEY and CDR2 is SVGAGI. The CDR3 is 14 amino acids. The chain's CDR3 is CASSYDLGSYEQYF. Written as DNA, the CDR3 is TGTGCCAGCAGCTACGATCTGGGGAGCTACGAGCAGTACTTC.

The chain combines TRBV4-2 with TRBJ2-4; a possible D gene is TRBD1 (5 bases). This CDR3 is 16 amino acids long. V dropped 0 bases and J dropped 0 bases, with 9 bases sitting between them. Germline V lookup: CDR1 LGHNA, CDR2 YNFKEQ. The CDR3 DNA follows: TGTGCCAGCAGCCAAGAAGGGGAACTAGCCAAAAACATTCAGTACTTC. It yields the protein CASSQEGELAKNIQYF.

The V call is TRBV11-2, the J call TRBJ2-3; D is perhaps TRBD2 (9 bases). CDR1 is SGHAT, CDR2 FQNNGV, per germline. The CDR3 sequence is 19 residues long. Trimming cost V 4 bases and J 1 base, with 24 bases left between them. CDR3 protein: CASSSYRDRREGRTDTQYF. As DNA, the CDR3 is TGTGCCAGCAGCTCTTATCGGGACAGGCGGGAGGGCCGCACAGATACGCAGTATTTT.